The 27 T cell receptor beta chains below come from one sample, sequenced in a study of blood T cell repertoires in COVID-19. TCRdb keeps only in-frame clones here, not all; method: immunoSEQ multiplex PCR. Of tens of thousands of clones in the sample, 87% were seen once. The source material was peripheral blood. Source of these receptors: a male donor with acute or convalescent COVID-19.

The chain uses TRBV5-1 and TRBJ1-3; 8 positions match TRBD1. Per germline, CDR1 SGHRS and CDR2 YFSETQ. The trim removed 6 bases at V and 2 bases at J, leaving 7 bases unmatched. The CDR3 is 15 residues long. The CDR3 region is CASTLTGDPGNTIYF. CDR3 nucleotide sequence: TGCGCCAGCACCCTGACAGGGGACCCTGGAAACACCATATATTTT.

This sequence joins TRBV6-5 and TRBJ2-7; TRBD1 might be the D (6 bases). Per germline, CDR1 MNHEY and CDR2 SVGAGI. This CDR3 region has 14 residues. V was clipped by 6 bases and J by 7 bases, with 19 bases between them. The CDR3: CASSQQLGAREQYF. The CDR3 bases are TGTGCCAGCAGCCAACAGCTGGGGGCGCGTGAGCAGTACTTC.

The genes are TRBV30 and TRBJ2-1; 8 bases are a match to TRBD1. The CDR3 sequence is 12 residues long. Germline V gene lookup returns CDR1 GTSNPN and CDR2 SVGIG (reference sequence). V shed 3 bases and J 14 bases; nucleotides not matched to a gene: 9. The CDR3 loop is CAWSQGQGMEFF. CDR3 nucleotide sequence: TGTGCCTGGAGCCAAGGACAGGGTATGGAGTTCTTC.

The chain combines TRBV3-1 (or the pseudogene TRBV3-2) with TRBJ2-1; 12 positions match TRBD1. J was trimmed by 7 bases and V by 3 bases; bases with no gene match: 7. This CDR3 comprises 16 residues. Germline-derived CDR1 and CDR2 are LGHDT and YNNKEL (reference sequence). DNA of the CDR3: TGTGCCAGCAGCCACGCCTGGGACAGGGGGCAAAATGAGCAGTTCTTC. Its protein product is CASSHAWDRGQNEQFF.

The chain uses TRBV5-8 and TRBJ2-1, with 11 bases identical to TRBD1. The CDR3 extends over 14 amino acids. V lost 4 bases and J lost 10; bases outside the gene matches: 7. From germline, CDR1 is SGHTS and CDR2 YDEGEE. DNA of the CDR3: TGTGCCAGCAGCCCGCCGGGACAGGGGGGGGAGCAGTTCTTC. As protein: CASSPPGQGGEQFF.

The rearrangement links TRBV3-1 (or the pseudogene TRBV3-2) to TRBJ1-6; D not resolved. V was pared by 0 bases and J by 7 bases, with 13 bases between. The CDR3 consists of 16 residues. CDR1 and CDR2 (germline): LGHDT, YNNKEL (reference sequence). The CDR3: CASSQELRGRNSPLHF. CDR3 bases: TGTGCCAGCAGCCAAGAGCTCCGGGGAAGGAATTCACCCCTCCACTTT.

This rearrangement joins TRBV6-2 or TRBV6-3 to TRBJ2-1, with 7 bases matching TRBD2. The CDR3 consists of 16 residues. The V and J ends lost 6 bases and 4 bases, in that order; junction bases with no gene match: 12. Germline V CDR1 and CDR2: MNHEY, SVGEGT. CDR3 DNA sequence: TGTGCCAGCAGCCTTCGGGGATTAGCGGGTTACAATGAGCAGTTCTTC. It yields the protein CASSLRGLAGYNEQFF.

The chain carries TRBV2 and TRBJ2-7; 10 bases line up with TRBD1. CDR1 is SNHLY and CDR2 is FYNNEI in the germline V gene. After removal of 6 bases from V and 5 bases from J, the junction contained 4 bases not matched to a gene. This CDR3 contains 13 residues. The DNA of the CDR3 is TGTGCCAGCAGGGGGGACAGGGGTCACGAGCAGTACTTC. Its translation: CASRGDRGHEQYF.

V and J are TRBV5-6 and TRBJ2-5; no clear D. Per the germline V gene, CDR1 is SGHDT and CDR2 is YYEEEE. The germline V and J ends were trimmed by 0 bases and 2 bases, with 8 bases remaining between them. The CDR3 length is 14 residues. The CDR3 spells CASSLAGSQETQYF. CDR3 DNA: TGTGCCAGCAGCTTGGCAGGCTCTCAAGAGACCCAGTACTTC. Looking up the rest from reference TRBV5-6 and TRBJ2-5 gives the full variable domain: DAGVTQSPTHLIKTRGQQVTLRCSPKSGHDTVSWYQQALGQGPQFIFQYYEEEERQRGNFPDRFSGHQFPNYSSELNVNALLLGDSALYLCASSLAGSQETQYFGPGTRLLVL.

The V gene is TRBV5-5, the J gene TRBJ1-6, with 10 bases aligning to TRBD1. Germline V CDR1 and CDR2: SGHKS, YYEKEE (reference sequence). The V gene end was trimmed by 4 bases and the J gene end by 7 bases; junction bases not matched to a gene: 8. The CDR3 is made up of 16 amino acids. CDR3 sequence reads: CASSPAPGQGNSPLHF. The DNA of the CDR3 is TGTGCCAGCAGCCCCGCGCCGGGACAGGGGAATTCACCCCTCCACTTT.

There are a few counts of this clone. The rearrangement links TRBV6-5 to TRBJ2-7, with 13 positions matching TRBD2. This CDR3 has 15 amino acids. The V and J ends lost 6 bases and 2 bases, in that order; junction bases with no gene match: 4. CDR1 MNHEY and CDR2 SVGAGI come from the germline V gene. In nucleotides, the CDR3 is TGTGCCAGCAGCCCGGGACTAGCGGGGACCTACGAGCAGTACTTC. As protein: CASSPGLAGTYEQYF.

This chain links TRBV30 with TRBJ1-5; 8 nucleotides line up with TRBD1. There are 15 residues in the CDR3. The V segment lost 1 base and the J segment 3 bases; nucleotides outside the gene matches: 5. The germline gives CDR1 GTSNPN, CDR2 SVGIG (reference sequence). CDR3 region: CAWSEAGGPNQPQHF. DNA for the CDR3: TGTGCCTGGAGTGAGGCAGGGGGCCCCAATCAGCCCCAGCATTTT.

The J gene is TRBJ2-3, the V gene TRBV7-2, with TRBD1 as a possible D gene (5 bases). Germline-derived CDR1 and CDR2 are SGHTA and FQGNSA. V was shortened by 3 bases and J by 6 bases, with 10 bases between the two germline ends. The CDR3 runs to 13 residues. CDR3 nucleotides: TGTGCCAGCAGCTTCTCAGGGTGGGATACGCAGTATTTT. Translating gives CASSFSGWDTQYF.

The chain uses TRBV2 and TRBJ1-1, with no clear D. V was pared by 2 bases and J by 5 bases, with 15 bases between. This CDR3 spans 15 amino acids. The germline CDR1 and CDR2 sequences are SNHLY and FYNNEI. CDR3 in DNA: TGTGCCAGCAGTGAAAGGAGGCCGGGAGGTACTGAAGCTTTCTTT. Encoded protein: CASSERRPGGTEAFF.

This clone was counted a single time. The gene calls are TRBV5-1 and TRBJ1-1; D unclear. V lost 2 bases and J 4 bases, leaving 15 bases between the germline ends. The CDR3 has 15 amino acids. The germline V gene encodes CDR1 SGHRS and CDR2 YFSETQ. CDR3 in amino acids: CASSFIQESGTEAFF. In nucleotides, the CDR3 is TGCGCCAGCAGCTTTATTCAGGAAAGCGGCACTGAAGCTTTCTTT.

This clone was seen a few times. The chain joins TRBV2 to TRBJ1-1; possible D gene TRBD1, 6 bases. Germline-derived CDR1 and CDR2 are SNHLY and FYNNEI. The CDR3 sequence is 16 residues long. Between the trimmed V and J ends, which lost 4 bases and 1 base, there was a span of 16 bases. In DNA form, the CDR3 reads TGTGCCAGCAGTGTTACCTCGACAGGAAAGAACACTGAAGCTTTCTTT. It codes for CASSVTSTGKNTEAFF.

The chain recombines TRBV6-2 or TRBV6-3 with TRBJ1-6; D uncertain. V shed 6 bases and J shed 4 bases, with 13 bases lying between them. Germline assignment: CDR1 MNHEY and CDR2 SVGEGT. This CDR3 comprises 15 residues. CDR3 region: CASRPPEEYNSPLHF. Here the CDR3 DNA reads TGTGCCAGCAGACCTCCGGAGGAGTATAATTCACCCCTCCACTTT.

The chain has TRBV12-3 or TRBV12-4 and TRBJ2-7; possible D gene TRBD1, 5 bases. The CDR3 extends over 13 amino acids. V was shortened by 2 bases and J by 2 bases, with 7 bases between the two germline ends. The CDR3 region is CASSLLQAYEQYF. DNA for the CDR3: TGTGCCAGCAGTTTATTACAGGCCTACGAGCAGTACTTC.

This chain joins TRBV29-1 and TRBJ2-1, with TRBD1 as a possible D gene (7 bases). Germline-derived CDR1 and CDR2 are SQVTM and ANQGSEA. V was shortened by 5 bases and J by 6 bases, with 11 bases between the two germline ends. The CDR3 has 12 amino acids. The CDR3 nucleotides are TGCAGCGTTCAGCAGGGGGGCAATGAGCAGTTCTTC. Protein: CSVQQGGNEQFF.

The chain recombines TRBV24-1 with TRBJ2-1, with D unclear. This CDR3 has 13 amino acids. The germline V gene has CDR1 KGHDR and CDR2 SFDVKD. V lost 5 bases to trimming and J lost 2 bases, with 6 bases between them. CDR3 sequence reads: CATSVPPYNEQFF. The CDR3 nucleotides are TGTGCCACCAGTGTTCCTCCCTACAATGAGCAGTTCTTC.

The rearrangement links TRBV6-5 to TRBJ1-1; TRBD1 might be the D (6 bases). V shed 9 bases and J shed 5 bases, with 16 bases lying between them. The CDR3 totals 13 residues. Per the germline V gene, CDR1 is MNHEY and CDR2 is SVGAGI. The CDR3 sequence is CASHRVVGTEAFF. CDR3 DNA sequence: TGTGCCAGTCACAGGGTCGTGGGGACTGAAGCTTTCTTT.

The chain combines TRBV29-1 with TRBJ1-2; D is possibly TRBD1 (6 bases). The germline V gene encodes CDR1 SQVTM and CDR2 ANQGSEA. The CDR3 extends over 13 amino acids. The germline V and J ends were trimmed by 7 bases and 7 bases, with 19 bases remaining between them. The CDR3 sequence is CSASGAPLGGYTF. The DNA of the CDR3 is TGCAGCGCATCAGGGGCCCCTTTAGGTGGCTACACCTTC.

This chain connects TRBV24-1 to TRBJ2-2, with 8 bases lining up with TRBD1. The CDR3 extends over 18 amino acids. Per germline, CDR1 KGHDR and CDR2 SFDVKD. V dropped 1 base and J dropped 5; count of bases not matched to a gene: 11. Here the CDR3 DNA reads TGTGCCACCAGTGATTTTGACCCCAGGGGGCGGAGGACCGGGGAGCTGTTTTTT. This translates into CATSDFDPRGRRTGELFF.

The rearrangement uses TRBV6-5 and TRBJ1-1, with D possibly TRBD1 on 5 matching bases. CDR1 MNHEY and CDR2 SVGAGI come from the germline V gene. The CDR3 contains 16 residues. V lost 0 bases, J lost 3 bases, and 14 bases lay in between. CDR3 nucleotides: TGTGCCAGCAGTTACTCGACCTCCGGGGGTCACACTGAAGCTTTCTTT. Protein: CASSYSTSGGHTEAFF.

A note on this clone: Additional DNA sequences in this sample encode the identical CDR3. The rearrangement joins TRBV18 to TRBJ2-7; 7 bases are shared with TRBD1. Germline V gene sequence: CDR1 KGHSH, CDR2 LQKENI. V lost 3 bases to trimming and J lost 2 bases; unmatched junction nucleotides: 1. The CDR3 contains 13 residues. In DNA form, the CDR3 reads TGTGCCAGCTCACCGGGGACAGCCTACGAGCAGTACTTC. Amino acids: CASSPGTAYEQYF.

The rearrangement joins TRBV7-8 to TRBJ1-1; tentative D call: TRBD1 (6 bases). From germline, CDR1 is SGHVS and CDR2 FQNEAQ. This CDR3 has 13 amino acids. V was trimmed by 5 bases and J by 5 bases, leaving 12 bases between them. CDR3 in DNA: TGTGCCAGCAGCGTACAGGGTCGGACTGAAGCTTTCTTT. This sequence encodes CASSVQGRTEAFF.

The chain uses TRBV6-6 and TRBJ1-4; D is undetermined. The CDR3 has 14 amino acids. The germline CDR1 and CDR2 sequences are MNHNY and SVGAGI (reference sequence). The V gene lost 1 base and the J gene lost 8 bases, with 11 bases spanning the gap. The chain's CDR3 is CASSYWRTEEKLFF. The CDR3 DNA is TGTGCCAGCAGTTACTGGAGGACTGAAGAAAAACTGTTTTTT.